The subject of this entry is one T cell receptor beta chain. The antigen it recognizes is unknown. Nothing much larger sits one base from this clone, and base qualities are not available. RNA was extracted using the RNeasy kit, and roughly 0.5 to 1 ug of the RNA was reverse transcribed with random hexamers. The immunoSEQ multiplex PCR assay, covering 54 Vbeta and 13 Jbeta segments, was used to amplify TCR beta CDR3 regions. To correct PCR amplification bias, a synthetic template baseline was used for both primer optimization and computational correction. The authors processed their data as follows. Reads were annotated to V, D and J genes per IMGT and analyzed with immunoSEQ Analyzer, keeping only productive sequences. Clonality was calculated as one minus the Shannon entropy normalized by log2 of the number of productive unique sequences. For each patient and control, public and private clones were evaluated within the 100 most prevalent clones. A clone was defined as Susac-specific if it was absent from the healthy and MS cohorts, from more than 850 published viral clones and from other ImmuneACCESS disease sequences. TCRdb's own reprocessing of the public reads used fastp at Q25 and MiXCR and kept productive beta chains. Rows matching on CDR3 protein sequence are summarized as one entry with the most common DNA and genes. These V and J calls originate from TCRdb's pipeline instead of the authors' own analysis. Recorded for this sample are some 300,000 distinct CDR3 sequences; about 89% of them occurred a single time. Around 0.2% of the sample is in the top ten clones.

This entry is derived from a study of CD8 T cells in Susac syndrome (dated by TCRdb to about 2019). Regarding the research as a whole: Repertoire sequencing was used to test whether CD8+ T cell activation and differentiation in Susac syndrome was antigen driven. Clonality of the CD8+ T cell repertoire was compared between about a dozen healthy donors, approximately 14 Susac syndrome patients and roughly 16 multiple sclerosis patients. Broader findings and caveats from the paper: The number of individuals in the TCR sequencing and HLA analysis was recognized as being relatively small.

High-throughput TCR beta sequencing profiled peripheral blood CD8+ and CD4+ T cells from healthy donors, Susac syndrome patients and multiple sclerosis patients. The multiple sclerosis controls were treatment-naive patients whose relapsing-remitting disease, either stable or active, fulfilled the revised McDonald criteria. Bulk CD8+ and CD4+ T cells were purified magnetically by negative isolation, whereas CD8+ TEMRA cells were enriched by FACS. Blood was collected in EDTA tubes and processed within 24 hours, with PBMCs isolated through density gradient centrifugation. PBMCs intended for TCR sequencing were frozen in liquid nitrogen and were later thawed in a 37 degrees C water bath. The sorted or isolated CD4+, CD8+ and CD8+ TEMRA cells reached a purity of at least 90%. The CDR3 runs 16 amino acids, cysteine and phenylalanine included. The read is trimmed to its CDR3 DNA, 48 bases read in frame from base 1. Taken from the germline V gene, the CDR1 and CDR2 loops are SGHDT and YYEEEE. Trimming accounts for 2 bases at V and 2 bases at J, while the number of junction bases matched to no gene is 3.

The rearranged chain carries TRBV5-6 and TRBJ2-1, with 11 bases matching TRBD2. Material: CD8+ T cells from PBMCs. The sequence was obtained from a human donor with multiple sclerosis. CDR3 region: CASSFSSGGAYNEQFF. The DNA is TGTGCCAGCAGCTTCAGTAGCGGGGGGGCCTACAATGAGCAGTTCTTC.